This record covers a single TCR beta chain. TCRdb's copy holds only in-frame clones and misses some; the assay was immunoSEQ multiplex PCR. The profile shows approximately 18,000 clones, less than 65% of them singletons. These data belong to a study of radiation and T cells in renal cell carcinoma. The CDR3 is 13 residues long. From germline, CDR1 is MNHEY and CDR2 SVGAGI. V was trimmed by 0 bases and J by 4 bases, leaving 6 bases between them. As for treatment: 15 Gy SBRT to primary tumor, nephrectomy 4 weeks later. This specimen was tumor tissue, taken from a patient whose treatment included radiotherapy and nephrectomy. V and J are TRBV6-5 and TRBJ1-1, with D uncertain. This sequence was found in a woman between 65 and 79 years old with renal cell carcinoma. The CDR3 is CASSYSGSTEAFF. The CDR3 nucleotides read TGTGCCAGCAGTTACTCAGGGAGCACTGAAGCTTTCTTT.